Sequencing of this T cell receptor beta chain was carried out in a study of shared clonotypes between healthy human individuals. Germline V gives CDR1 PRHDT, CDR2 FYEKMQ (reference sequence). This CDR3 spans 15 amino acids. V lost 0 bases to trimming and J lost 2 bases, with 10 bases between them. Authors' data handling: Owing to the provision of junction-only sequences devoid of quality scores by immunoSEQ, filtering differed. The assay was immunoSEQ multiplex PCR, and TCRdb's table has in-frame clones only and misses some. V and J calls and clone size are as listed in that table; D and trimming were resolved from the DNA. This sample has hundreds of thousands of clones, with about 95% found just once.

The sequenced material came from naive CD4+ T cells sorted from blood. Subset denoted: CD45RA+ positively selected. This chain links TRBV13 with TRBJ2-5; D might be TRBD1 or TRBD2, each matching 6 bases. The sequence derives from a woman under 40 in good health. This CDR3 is CASSLGRRGQETQYF. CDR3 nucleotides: TGTGCCAGCAGCTTAGGACGGAGGGGGCAAGAGACCCAGTACTTC.